The next 25 T cell receptor beta chains were all read from a single sample in a study of Tregs in tolerant kidney transplant recipients. Using immunoSEQ multiplex PCR, the repertoire was profiled, and TCRdb retains in-frame clones only, with some absent. Its listing shows 11,000 to 15,000 clones. Related graft donors supplied nonmyeloablative bone marrow transplants, and mixed chimerism was transient. Sequenced material: CD8+ T cells from blood (PBMCs), taken 6 months after the transplant. Receptors were obtained from a human patient who received a combined kidney and bone marrow transplant. Some T cells may have come from the graft donor.

Concerning this clone: The CDR3 end lies 3 residues beyond the end of the read and is filled in from the germline J gene. The genes are TRBV4-1 and TRBJ1-5, with a weak D call TRBD1 (5 bases). V was pared by 4 bases and J by 1 base, with 11 bases between. The CDR3 spans 15 residues. Germline CDR1 and CDR2: MGHRA and YSYEKL. The chain's CDR3 is CASSRGTWSNQPQHF. The part of the CDR3 DNA that was read is TGCGCCAGCAGCCGAGGGACTTGGAGCAATCAGCCC.

The CDR3 is CASSLVVSDTQYF. The part of the CDR3 DNA that was read is TGTGCCAGCAGCTTAGTTGTCTCAGATACG. The chain recombines TRBV11-2 with TRBJ2-3, with unresolved D. The read finishes 3 residues shy of the CDR3 end, and the germline J gene is used to complete it. The V end was cut by 1 base, the J end by 4 bases, with 6 bases between. The V gene's germline CDR1 is SGHAT and CDR2 FQNNGV. CDR3 size: 13 residues.

On this clone itself: The read ends 3 residues before the CDR3 terminus; that terminus is restored from the germline J gene. The chain uses TRBV29-1 and TRBJ2-7, with TRBD2 as a possible D gene (7 bases). This CDR3 region has 13 residues. V was trimmed by 3 bases and J by 6 bases, leaving 15 bases between them. The germline CDR1 and CDR2 sequences are SQVTM and ANQGSEA. This CDR3 reads CSVEAGDTGEQYF. The sequenced CDR3 bases are TGCAGCGTTGAGGCGGGGGACACCGGCGAG.

Turning to this clone: Coverage ceases 3 residues before the CDR3 finishes, and the germline J gene fills in the end. The J gene is TRBJ1-4, the V gene TRBV7-8; tentative D call: TRBD1 (6 bases). Germline CDR1 reads SGHVS; CDR2 reads FQNEAQ. The CDR3 is 15 residues long. CDR3 in amino acids: CASSSGQTGANVLFF. The CDR3 bases that were read are TGTGCCAGCAGCTCCGGACAGACTGGGGCCAACGTA.

A word on this clone: The sequence runs out 3 residues before the end of the CDR3; the remainder is reconstructed from the germline J gene. The V gene is TRBV13, the J gene TRBJ2-7, with D perhaps matching TRBD2 (5 bases). Trimming left V 10 bases short and J 0 bases short, with 10 bases between. CDR1 is PRHDT and CDR2 is FYEKMQ in the germline V gene (reference sequence). The CDR3 runs 12 residues. The CDR3 bases that were read are TGTGCCACTTCCGGGGACTCCTACGAG. It translates to CATSGDSYE. The full CDR3 protein reads CATSGDSYEQYF. Drawing the rest from reference TRBV13 and TRBJ2-7, the complete variable domain is AAGVIQSPRHLIKEKRETATLKCYPIPRHDTVYWYQQGPGQDPQFLISFYEKMQSDKGSIPDRFSAQQFSDYHSELNMSSLELGDSALYFCATSGDSYEQYFGPGTRLTVT.

This clone is medium-sized by frequency. The sequenced fragment ends 3 residues before the CDR3 boundary, so the rest is inferred from the germline J gene. The gene calls are TRBV14 and TRBJ2-6; TRBD1 matches 8 bases. V trimming: 8 bases; J trimming: 0 bases; junction bases outside the gene matches: 9. This CDR3 is 17 amino acids long. CDR1 is SGHDN and CDR2 is FVKESK in the germline V gene. The sequenced part of the CDR3 DNA is TGTGCCAGCGTAAGGACAGGGATTTTCTCTGGGGCCAACGTC. Protein: CASVRTGIFSGANV. The whole CDR3 protein is CASVRTGIFSGANVLTF. Full variable domain (missing parts from reference TRBV14 and TRBJ2-6): EAGVTQFPSHSVIEKGQTVTLRCDPISGHDNLYWYRRVMGKEIKFLLHFVKESKQDESGMPNNRFLAERTGGTYSTLKVQPAELEDSGVYFCASVRTGIFSGANVLTFGAGSRLTVL.

Worth noting for this clone: The CDR3 goes on 3 residues after the read ends, and that part is filled in from the germline J gene. The rearrangement joins TRBV6-1 to TRBJ2-7; 8 bases are shared with TRBD1. The CDR3 is 14 amino acids. Germline loops: CDR1 MNHNS, CDR2 SASEGT. Unmatched junction bases numbered 5, after V lost 4 bases and J lost 3 bases. The CDR3 protein is CASSVRTGNYEQYF. CDR3 DNA, as far as it was read: TGTGCCAGCAGTGTCAGGACAGGGAACTACGAG.

As to this clone: The read ends 3 residues before the CDR3 terminus; that terminus is restored from the germline J gene. The chain couples TRBV7-9 to TRBJ1-1; D unresolved. V was clipped by 1 base and J by 0 bases, with 6 bases between them. The CDR3 has 14 amino acids. Germline assignment: CDR1 SEHNR and CDR2 FQNEAQ (reference sequence). The part of the CDR3 DNA that was read is TGTGCCAGCAGCTTAGTCTCAGTGAACACTGAA. It is translated as CASSLVSVNTE. In full, the CDR3 reads CASSLVSVNTEAFF.

Comments on this clone: The read finishes 3 residues shy of the CDR3 end, and the germline J gene is used to complete it. The rearrangement links TRBV7-4 to TRBJ1-6; weak D call: TRBD1 (6 bases). V was pared by 1 base and J by 0 bases, with 10 bases between. Germline V lookup: CDR1 SGHVT, CDR2 SQSDAQ. CDR3 size: 17 residues. The chain's CDR3 is CASSLGGGGSYNSPLHF. The sequenced part of the CDR3 DNA is TGTGCCAGCAGCTTAGGGGGGGGCGGCTCCTATAATTCACCC. Based on the CDR3 plus reference TRBV7-4 and TRBJ1-6, the full variable domain is GAGVSQSPRYKVAKRGRDVALRCDSISGHVTLYWYRQTLGQGSEVLTYSQSDAQRDKSGRPSGRFSAERPERSVSTLKIQRTEQGDSAVYLCASSLGGGGSYNSPLHFGNGTRLTVT.

Comments on this clone: Read sequence stops 3 residues before the CDR3 end, and the germline J gene provides the missing end. This chain links TRBV4-1 with TRBJ2-7; D is possibly TRBD1 (5 bases). Trimming left V 0 bases short and J 3 bases short, with 12 bases between. CDR1 is MGHRA and CDR2 is YSYEKL in the germline V gene. The CDR3 has 15 residues. CDR3 sequence reads: CASSQEGGAGYEQYF. CDR3 DNA, as far as it was read: TGCGCCAGCAGCCAAGAGGGTGGGGCAGGCTACGAG.

Incomplete CDR3 DNA: TGTGCCAGCAGCCTTTCGGCAGGGGACTATGGC. This codes for CASSLSAGDYG. The CDR3 reads in full as CASSLSAGDYGYTF. The chain couples TRBV7-9 to TRBJ1-2, with D possibly matching TRBD1 (6 bases). The CDR3 is cut off 3 residues early in the read; its end comes from the germline J gene. The germline gives CDR1 SEHNR, CDR2 FQNEAQ (reference sequence). V lost 5 bases, J lost 3 bases, and 13 bases lay in between. The CDR3 sequence is 14 residues long.

To note about this clone: With the read ending 3 residues before the CDR3 end, the germline J gene is used to fill in that end. The chain couples TRBV6-1 to TRBJ1-2; D gene uncertain. CDR3 size: 12 residues. Looked up from germline, CDR1 is MNHNS and CDR2 is SASEGT. CDR3 residues: CASSATVDDYTF. The covered CDR3 bases are TGTGCCAGCAGTGCTACAGTTGACGAC.

Of note for this clone: The read ends 3 residues early relative to the CDR3; the germline J gene fills the gap. The chain links TRBV19 to TRBJ2-3, with TRBD1 identical over 9 bases. This CDR3 is 15 amino acids long. Germline CDR1 LNHDA, CDR2 SQIVND (reference sequence). CDR3 DNA, as far as it was read: TGTGCCAGTAGTCCCTCGACAGGGGGTTACCAGCCG. It codes for CASSPSTGGYQP. The whole CDR3 protein reads CASSPSTGGYQPQYF.

As concerns this clone: The read gets to within 3 residues of the CDR3 end, and the germline J gene fills in the rest. This chain links TRBV19 with TRBJ2-4; 10 bases align to TRBD1. The CDR3 sequence is 13 residues long. Germline loops: CDR1 LNHDA, CDR2 SQIVND (reference sequence). The CDR3 sequence is CASTPTGGKGQYF. The part of the CDR3 DNA that was read is TGTGCCAGTACCCCGACAGGGGGCAAAGGT.

A note on this clone: The read terminates 3 residues ahead of where the CDR3 ends, so the germline J gene completes it. The gene calls are TRBV9 and TRBJ2-3; D ambiguous. The ends were cut back, 0 bases at V and 2 bases at J, with 7 bases in the middle. Germline assignment: CDR1 SGDLS and CDR2 YYNGEE. The CDR3 length is 14 residues. Here the CDR3 reads CASSVGGTTDTQYF. CDR3 DNA, as far as it was read: TGTGCCAGCAGCGTAGGCGGAACCACAGATACG.

The CDR3 is CASSIPVRGNEQFF. CDR3 DNA (partial): TGTGCCAGCAGTATCCCGGTACGGGGCAATGAG. The chain is built from TRBV2 and TRBJ2-1; a possible D gene is TRBD2 (5 bases). With the read ending 3 residues before the CDR3 end, the germline J gene is used to fill in that end. Germline CDR1 reads SNHLY; CDR2 reads FYNNEI. The CDR3 runs 14 residues. Trimming took off 5 bases at V and 6 bases at J, with 14 bases between the two ends.

The sequenced part of the CDR3 DNA is TGTGCCAGCAGCTCCGGAGGGGGCGGGGGC. Protein: CASSSGGGGG. The entire CDR3 reads CASSSGGGGGYTF. This sequence joins TRBV7-2 and TRBJ1-2; 7 positions agree with TRBD1. The CDR3 end lies 3 residues beyond the end of the read and is filled in from the germline J gene. This CDR3 contains 13 residues. The V gene's germline CDR1 is SGHTA and CDR2 FQGNSA.

For this clone: Read data end 3 residues before the CDR3 end; the end is taken from the germline J gene. The chain links TRBV6-1 to TRBJ1-4, with D tentatively TRBD1 (5 bases). The germline CDR1 and CDR2 sequences are MNHNS and SASEGT. This CDR3 has 13 amino acids. The CDR3: CASSETEHSPLFF. The part of the CDR3 DNA that was read is TGTGCCAGCAGTGAGACAGAGCATTCACCA.

Comments on this clone: Read sequence stops 3 residues before the CDR3 end, and the germline J gene provides the missing end. The V call is TRBV7-9, the J call TRBJ2-1; D gene unclear. Germline V gene lookup returns CDR1 SEHNR and CDR2 FQNEAQ (reference sequence). This CDR3 contains 14 residues. The V end lost 3 bases, the J end lost 2 bases, and 8 bases lay between the germline ends. The DNA read from the CDR3 is TGTGCCAGCAGCTTCACAGACCCCTACAATGAG. Its protein product is CASSFTDPYNE. The complete CDR3 protein is CASSFTDPYNEQFF.

With respect to this clone: The read is 3 residues too short to cover the CDR3 end, so that end is filled in from the germline J gene. The gene calls are TRBV9 and TRBJ2-7; tentatively, D is TRBD2 (7 bases). The CDR3 extends over 15 amino acids. V was clipped by 0 bases and J by 3 bases, with 13 bases between them. The germline V gene has CDR1 SGDLS and CDR2 YYNGEE. CDR3 sequence: CASSVEGGAFYEQYF. The sequenced CDR3 bases are TGTGCCAGCAGCGTAGAGGGGGGGGCCTTCTACGAG.

On this clone: The CDR3 goes on 3 residues after the read ends, and that part is filled in from the germline J gene. J is TRBJ2-7 and V is TRBV19, with TRBD1 identical over 7 bases. Losses at the gene ends were 6 bases for V and 3 bases for J; bases not matched to a gene: 2. In germline, CDR1 is LNHDA, CDR2 SQIVND (reference sequence). The CDR3 is made up of 12 amino acids. This CDR3 is CASRPGGYEQYF. Incomplete CDR3 DNA: TGTGCCAGTAGACCAGGGGGCTACGAG.

About this clone itself: The read stops 3 residues short of the end of the CDR3; the missing end is completed from the germline J gene. The chain links TRBV5-1 to TRBJ1-4; TRBD1 matches 11 bases. The germline V gene has CDR1 SGHRS and CDR2 YFSETQ. Trimming cost V 0 bases and J 7 bases; bases outside gene matches: 5. The CDR3 loop spans 16 amino acids. The CDR3 DNA, read in part, is TGCGCCAGCAGCTTGGGGACAGGGGGCTTTAGTGAAAAA. Translated: CASSLGTGGFSEK. The CDR3 as a whole reads CASSLGTGGFSEKLFF.

To note about this clone: The read ends 3 residues early relative to the CDR3; the germline J gene fills the gap. The genes are TRBV23-1 and TRBJ2-3; 7 bases match TRBD2. TRBV23-1 is recorded as an ORF, its role being uncertain. CDR3 length equals 15 residues. CDR3 in amino acids: CASPGQSGTNQPQYF. CDR3 DNA, as far as it was read: TGCGCCAGTCCGGGCCAAAGTGGGACTAATCAGCCG.

Turning to this clone: The read ends 3 residues before the CDR3 terminus; that terminus is restored from the germline J gene. This chain joins TRBV2 and TRBJ2-1; 7 bases fit TRBD2. There are 13 residues in the CDR3. J gave up 8 bases and V 0 bases, and 1 base lay outside the gene matches. Germline loops: CDR1 SNHLY, CDR2 FYNNEI. Here the CDR3 reads CASSEARGYEQFF. The part of the CDR3 DNA that was read is TGTGCCAGCAGTGAAGCGCGGGGGTATGAG.

The DNA read from the CDR3 is TGCGCCACCTCATGGGGGGAGTCCGGGGAG. It codes for CATSWGESGE. The full-length CDR3 reads as CATSWGESGELFF. This chain connects TRBV10-2 to TRBJ2-2; D may be TRBD2 (6 bases). The sequence runs out 3 residues before the end of the CDR3; the remainder is reconstructed from the germline J gene. Germline lookup yields CDR1 WSHSY and CDR2 SAAADI. The V end was cut by 10 bases, the J end by 6 bases, with 15 bases between. CDR3 length: 13 amino acids.